Sequencing of this T cell receptor beta chain was carried out in a study of cytomegalovirus exposure and HLA in healthy donors. Across the study: Findings of an earlier analysis included 110 million or so unique TCR beta sequences from 180 million or so T cells.

The PCR used 60 Vbeta and 13 Jbeta primers. The repertoire was sequenced with immunoSEQ multiplex PCR; TCRdb's copy has only in-frame clones and lacks some. The sample yields about 120,000 clones, about four fifths seen once. The sequenced material came from PBMCs. The TCR was taken from a woman aged 18-29 years in good health and CMV-seronegative.

As DNA, the CDR3 is TGTGCCAGCAGCCGAGTTGGCACCGGGGAGCTGTTTTTT. This gives the protein CASSRVGTGELFF. The V call is TRBV7-2, the J call TRBJ2-2; D remains unclear. The V and J ends lost 5 bases and 4 bases respectively, with 8 bases between them. The V gene's germline CDR1 is SGHTA and CDR2 FQGNSA. The CDR3 has 13 amino acids.